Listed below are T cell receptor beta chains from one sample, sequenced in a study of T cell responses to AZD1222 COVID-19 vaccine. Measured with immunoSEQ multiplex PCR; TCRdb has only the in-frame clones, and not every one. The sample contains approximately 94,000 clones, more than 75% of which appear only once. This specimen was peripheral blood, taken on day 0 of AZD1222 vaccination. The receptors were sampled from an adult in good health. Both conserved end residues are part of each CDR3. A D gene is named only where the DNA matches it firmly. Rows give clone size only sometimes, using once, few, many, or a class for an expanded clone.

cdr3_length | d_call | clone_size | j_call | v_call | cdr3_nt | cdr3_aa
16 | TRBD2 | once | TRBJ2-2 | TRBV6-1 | TGTGCCAGCAGTGCGCGGGGGGGAGTGGGCACCGGGGAGCTGTTTTTT | CASSARGGVGTGELFF
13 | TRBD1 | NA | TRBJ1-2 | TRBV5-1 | TGCGCCAGCAGCGTGGACAGGGGGATGAGCTACACCTTC | CASSVDRGMSYTF
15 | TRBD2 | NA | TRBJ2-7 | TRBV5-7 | TGTGCCAGCAGCTTCGGGCTAGCGGTTTTTTACGAGCAGTACTTC | CASSFGLAVFYEQYF
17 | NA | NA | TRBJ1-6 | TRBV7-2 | TGTGCCAGCAGCTTATACTTAACAGCTAATTTTAATTCACCCCTCCACTTT | CASSLYLTANFNSPLHF
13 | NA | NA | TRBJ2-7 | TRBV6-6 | TGTGCCAGCTGCTTAGCTGGGCAGGGGGAGCAGTACTTC | CASCLAGQGEQYF
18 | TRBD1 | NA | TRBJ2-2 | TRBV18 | TGTGCCAGCTCACCAAAATCCACGGGACAGGGTAACACCGGGGAGCTGTTTTTT | CASSPKSTGQGNTGELFF
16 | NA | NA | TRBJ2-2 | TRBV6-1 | TGTGCCAGCAGTGCACAGGGTATCGCGAACACCGGGGAGCTGTTTTTT | CASSAQGIANTGELFF
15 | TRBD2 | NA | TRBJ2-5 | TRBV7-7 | TGTGCCAGCAGCTTAGCCCGGGGGGGGTGGGAGACCCAGTACTTC | CASSLARGGWETQYF
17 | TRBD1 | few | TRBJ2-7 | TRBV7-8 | TGTGCCAGCAGCTTAGCCCCGGGACAGGGGTTCTCCTACGAGCAGTACTTC | CASSLAPGQGFSYEQYF
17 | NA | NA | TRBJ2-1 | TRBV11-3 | TGTGCCAGCAAGGCCCGGGTAACCCGGGACGTCAACAATGAGCAGTTCTTC | CASKARVTRDVNNEQFF
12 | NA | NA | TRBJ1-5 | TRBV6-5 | TGTGCCAGCGCATATAGCAATCAGCCCCAGCATTTT | CASAYSNQPQHF
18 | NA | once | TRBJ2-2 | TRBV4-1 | TGCGCCAGCAGCCAAGACATGGCAAATCGGGCGAACACCGGGGAGCTGTTTTTT | CASSQDMANRANTGELFF
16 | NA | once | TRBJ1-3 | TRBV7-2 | TGTGCCAGCAGCTACCTAGGGGGTCTCTCTGGAAACACCATATATTTT | CASSYLGGLSGNTIYF
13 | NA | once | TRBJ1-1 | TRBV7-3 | TGTGCCAGCAGCTTAGGGCCACTCACTGAAGCTTTCTTT | CASSLGPLTEAFF
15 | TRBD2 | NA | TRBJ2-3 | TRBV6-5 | TGTGCCAGCAGTCCTAGCGGGGGGCGGGCAGATACGCAGTATTTT | CASSPSGGRADTQYF
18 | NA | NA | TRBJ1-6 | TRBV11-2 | TGTGCCAGCAGCTTAGAGGCGCAGGGGTATAGTTATAATTCACCCCTCCACTTT | CASSLEAQGYSYNSPLHF
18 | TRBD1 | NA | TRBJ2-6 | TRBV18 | TGTGCCAGCTCACCACTGGGAGCAGGGGGCTCTGGGGCCAACGTCCTGACTTTC | CASSPLGAGGSGANVLTF
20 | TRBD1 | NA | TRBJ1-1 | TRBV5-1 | TGCGCCAGCAGCTTCCCCCTCATTCCCCGGGACAGGGGAAGGAACACTGAAGCTTTCTTT | CASSFPLIPRDRGRNTEAFF
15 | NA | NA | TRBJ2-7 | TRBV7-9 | TGTGCCACCACCGTCAGGGGCGGTAACTCCTACGAGCAGTACTTC | CATTVRGGNSYEQYF
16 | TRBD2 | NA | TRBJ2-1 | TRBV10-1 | TGCGCCAGCAGTGATGGTAGCGGGCGATCCTACAATGAGCAGTTCTTC | CASSDGSGRSYNEQFF
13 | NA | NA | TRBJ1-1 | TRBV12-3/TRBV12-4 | TGTGCCAGCAGTTTAAGGACAAGCCGTGAAGCTTTCTTT | CASSLRTSREAFF
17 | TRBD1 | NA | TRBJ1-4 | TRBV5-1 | TGCGCCAGCAGCTTGGGACTCCTCGGGACAGTTAATGAAAAACTGTTTTTT | CASSLGLLGTVNEKLFF
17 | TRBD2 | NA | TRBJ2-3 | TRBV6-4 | TGTGCCAGCAGCGACGCCCCCGGGACTAGCGGCACAGATACGCAGTATTTT | CASSDAPGTSGTDTQYF
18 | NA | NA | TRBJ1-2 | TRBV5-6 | TGTGCCAGCAGCCGAGTGGTTGGCCACGGGGGTCCTAACTATGGCTACACCTTC | CASSRVVGHGGPNYGYTF
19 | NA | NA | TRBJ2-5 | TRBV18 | TGTGCCAGCTCACCACTACTAGAGCGTACGGGAGAAGTGAGAGAGACCCAGTACTTC | CASSPLLERTGEVRETQYF
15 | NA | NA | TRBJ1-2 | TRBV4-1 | TGCGCCAGCAGCCAAGAGGACAGAAGGAGCTATGGCTACACCTTC | CASSQEDRRSYGYTF
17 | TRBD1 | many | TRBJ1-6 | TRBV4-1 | TGCGCCAGCAGCCAAGTCAGGACAGGGGCTAATAATTCACCCCTCCACTTT | CASSQVRTGANNSPLHF
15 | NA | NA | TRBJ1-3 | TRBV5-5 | TGTGCCAGCAGCTTGGCTTGGGGATCTGGAAACACCATATATTTT | CASSLAWGSGNTIYF
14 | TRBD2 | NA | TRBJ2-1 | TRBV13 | TGTGCCAGCAGCTCCGGGACTAGCCACGATGAGCAGTTCTTC | CASSSGTSHDEQFF